A selection of T cell receptor beta chains follows, all from one sample in a study of T cell clonotyping in hematopoietic cell transplantation. Method: immunoSEQ multiplex PCR; TCRdb's copy keeps in-frame clones and lacks some. Of fewer than 40,000 clones in the sample, roughly 88% were seen once. Sequenced: peripheral blood mononuclear cells. The origin of the receptors is a middle-aged woman in good health. Some clones in this sample may be carry-over from other donors' samples. Each CDR3 is given with its conserved first and last residue. A D gene is named only where the DNA matches it firmly. Only some rows state a clone size, as once, few, many or a class for expanded clones.

cdr3_aa | cdr3_nt | j_call | clone_size | v_call | d_call
CSARSGNPYNEQFF | TGCAGCGCCCGGAGCGGGAACCCCTACAATGAGCAGTTCTTC | TRBJ2-1 | - | TRBV29-1 | TRBD2
CASSLGGQGGLYGYTF | TGTGCCAGCAGTTTAGGCGGGCAGGGCGGCCTCTATGGCTACACCTTC | TRBJ1-2 | once | TRBV28 | -
CASRQTSTTQYF | TGTGCCAGCAGACAGACAAGTACTACGCAGTATTTT | TRBJ2-3 | - | TRBV7-2 | -
CASSGPGTGNPPHGYTF | TGTGCCAGCAGCGGACCCGGGACAGGAAATCCCCCGCATGGCTACACCTTC | TRBJ1-2 | - | TRBV21-1 | -
CASSLETSGTETQYF | TGTGCCAGCAGCTTGGAGACTAGCGGGACGGAGACCCAGTACTTC | TRBJ2-5 | once | TRBV5-6 | TRBD2
CASTLTGEGGYTF | TGTGCCAGTACCCTGACAGGGGAAGGTGGCTACACCTTC | TRBJ1-2 | - | TRBV19 | TRBD1
CAWSADRGNQPQHF | TGTGCCTGGAGTGCCGACAGGGGGAATCAGCCCCAGCATTTT | TRBJ1-5 | - | TRBV30 | TRBD1
CASTHSGPSTDTQYF | TGTGCCAGCACCCATAGCGGACCTAGCACAGATACGCAGTATTTT | TRBJ2-3 | - | TRBV28 | -
CAIRNLNEQFF | TGTGCCATCAGAAATCTCAATGAGCAGTTCTTC | TRBJ2-1 | - | TRBV10-3 | -
CASSEVSGYQPQHF | TGTGCCAGCAGTGAAGTTTCAGGCTATCAGCCCCAGCATTTT | TRBJ1-5 | few | TRBV2 | -
CASSPRVANDGEQFF | TGCGCCAGCAGTCCCAGGGTGGCAAACGACGGTGAGCAGTTCTTC | TRBJ2-1 | - | TRBV5-1 | -
CAWTSSGANVLTF | TGTGCCTGGACGTCCTCTGGGGCCAACGTCCTGACTTTC | TRBJ2-6 | - | TRBV30 | -